A selection of T cell receptor beta chains follows, all from one sample in a study of CD8 T cells in ankylosing spondylitis. MiXCR, applied by TCRdb to the 5' RACE reads, yields one record per CDR3 protein. The sample includes around 120,000 distinct CDR3 sequences, roughly 15% of them seen just once. What was sequenced was blood, either unsorted or a sorted T cell fraction (not recorded which). These receptors originate from a female donor with ankylosing spondylitis or in good health (not recorded which). Both conserved end residues are part of each CDR3. Each record gives: J gene, D gene, clone size, V gene, CDR3 DNA, CDR3 protein. The D gene is left open where the match is weak. Clone size is stated in some rows and not others, as once, few, many or a class when expanded.

j_gene: TRBJ2-5; d_gene: NA; abundance: many; v_gene: TRBV29-1; CDR3nt: TGCAGCGTTGAGACATCAGGGACCCAGTACTTC; CDR3aa: CSVETSGTQYF
j_gene: TRBJ2-7; d_gene: TRBD2; abundance: many; v_gene: TRBV20-1; CDR3nt: TGCAGTGCCGGACTAGCGGGCGGAGTTTTGGGGGAGCAGTACTTC; CDR3aa: CSAGLAGGVLGEQYF
j_gene: TRBJ2-7; d_gene: TRBD2; abundance: few; v_gene: TRBV12-3/TRBV12-4; CDR3nt: TGTGCCAGCAGTCCCGGGGGGATAGGGCAGTACTTC; CDR3aa: CASSPGGIGQYF
j_gene: TRBJ1-2; d_gene: NA; abundance: many; v_gene: TRBV29-1; CDR3nt: TGCAGCGTTGCGGCGTCCAACTATGGCTACACCTTC; CDR3aa: CSVAASNYGYTF
j_gene: TRBJ2-3; d_gene: TRBD2; abundance: NA; v_gene: TRBV7-8; CDR3nt: TGTGCCAGCAGCTACGCCCGACTAGCCAGCACAGATACGCAGTATTTT; CDR3aa: CASSYARLASTDTQYF
j_gene: TRBJ2-2; d_gene: TRBD1; abundance: NA; v_gene: TRBV18; CDR3nt: TGTGCCAGCTCGGGGACAGCGAACACCGGGGAGCTGTTTTTT; CDR3aa: CASSGTANTGELFF
j_gene: TRBJ1-5; d_gene: NA; abundance: many; v_gene: TRBV7-4; CDR3nt: TGTGCCAGCTTCATGCGGGATCGCCAGCCCCAGCATTTT; CDR3aa: CASFMRDRQPQHF
j_gene: TRBJ2-4; d_gene: TRBD1; abundance: NA; v_gene: TRBV19; CDR3nt: TGTGCCAGTAGGCTGGACAGGCGAGGCCGGAACATTCAGTACTTC; CDR3aa: CASRLDRRGRNIQYF
j_gene: TRBJ1-2; d_gene: NA; abundance: many; v_gene: TRBV29-1; CDR3nt: TGCAGCGTTGAAAGTACAGTGGCTCTCTCTGGCTACACCTTC; CDR3aa: CSVESTVALSGYTF
j_gene: TRBJ2-7; d_gene: NA; abundance: few; v_gene: TRBV7-8; CDR3nt: TGTGCCAGCAGCTTTAGCTCCGGCGTCGAGCAGTACTTC; CDR3aa: CASSFSSGVEQYF
j_gene: TRBJ1-6; d_gene: TRBD1; abundance: NA; v_gene: TRBV20-1; CDR3nt: TGCAGTGCTAGAGGTGGGACAGGAAATTCACCCCTCCACTTT; CDR3aa: CSARGGTGNSPLHF
j_gene: TRBJ1-5; d_gene: TRBD1; abundance: NA; v_gene: TRBV7-3; CDR3nt: TGTGCCAGCAGCATTGGACAGGATCCCCTTTATAGCAATCAGCCCCAGCATTTT; CDR3aa: CASSIGQDPLYSNQPQHF
j_gene: TRBJ2-5; d_gene: NA; abundance: NA; v_gene: TRBV9; CDR3nt: TGTGCCAGCAGCGCCGACGGGGGAGAGACCCAGTACTTC; CDR3aa: CASSADGGETQYF
j_gene: TRBJ2-2; d_gene: NA; abundance: few; v_gene: TRBV12-3/TRBV12-4; CDR3nt: TGTGCCAGCAGTTTAGGACTAGAGGACGGGGAGCTGTTTTTT; CDR3aa: CASSLGLEDGELFF
j_gene: TRBJ2-7; d_gene: NA; abundance: NA; v_gene: TRBV20-1; CDR3nt: TGCAGTGCTAGAGAAGTCCGGCTGGCCCGCGAGCAGTACTTC; CDR3aa: CSAREVRLAREQYF
j_gene: TRBJ1-6; d_gene: NA; abundance: many; v_gene: TRBV20-1; CDR3nt: TGCAGTGCTAGAGACTCGGACCAGGGTGCCCTGAATTCACCCCTCCACTTT; CDR3aa: CSARDSDQGALNSPLHF
j_gene: TRBJ1-5; d_gene: NA; abundance: few; v_gene: TRBV2; CDR3nt: TGTGCCAGCAGTGAAGGGCAGGGGAGTGGACAGCCCCAGCATTTT; CDR3aa: CASSEGQGSGQPQHF
j_gene: TRBJ1-5; d_gene: NA; abundance: many; v_gene: TRBV12-3/TRBV12-4; CDR3nt: TGTGCCAGCACCCAAGGGGGGAATCAGCCCCAGCATTTT; CDR3aa: CASTQGGNQPQHF
j_gene: TRBJ1-5; d_gene: TRBD1; abundance: few; v_gene: TRBV6-1; CDR3nt: TGTGCCAGCAGACCCGGGACAGGTGTGCAGCCCCAGCATTTT; CDR3aa: CASRPGTGVQPQHF
j_gene: TRBJ1-4; d_gene: NA; abundance: many; v_gene: TRBV15; CDR3nt: TGTGCCACCAGCAGAGCCCTCGGAGTTGGAGAAAAACTGTTTTTT; CDR3aa: CATSRALGVGEKLFF
j_gene: TRBJ1-2; d_gene: NA; abundance: few; v_gene: TRBV28; CDR3nt: TGTGCCAGCAGTCCGACGGACTTACAGGGTTTGGGGCGTGGCTACACCTTC; CDR3aa: CASSPTDLQGLGRGYTF
j_gene: TRBJ2-5; d_gene: NA; abundance: many; v_gene: TRBV4-2; CDR3nt: TGTGCCAGCAGCCAGGGGCTTTCCGTAGAGACCCAGTACTTC; CDR3aa: CASSQGLSVETQYF
j_gene: TRBJ1-6; d_gene: TRBD1; abundance: many; v_gene: TRBV20-1; CDR3nt: TGCAGTGCTGGTAGAACAGGGGAGATTTCACCCCTCCACTTT; CDR3aa: CSAGRTGEISPLHF
j_gene: TRBJ2-2; d_gene: TRBD2; abundance: many; v_gene: TRBV12-3/TRBV12-4; CDR3nt: TGTGCCAGCATAACGGGAGGCGGTCTGAAGTACACCGGGGAGCTGTTTTTT; CDR3aa: CASITGGGLKYTGELFF
j_gene: TRBJ2-2; d_gene: NA; abundance: NA; v_gene: TRBV30; CDR3nt: TGTGCCTGGAGCCGAACTCGGGGGCCCGGGGAGCTGTTTTTT; CDR3aa: CAWSRTRGPGELFF
j_gene: TRBJ2-3; d_gene: TRBD2; abundance: many; v_gene: TRBV9; CDR3nt: TGTGCCAGCAGCTCTAGCGGGGGAGATACGCAGTATTTT; CDR3aa: CASSSSGGDTQYF
j_gene: TRBJ2-1; d_gene: NA; abundance: many; v_gene: TRBV6-4; CDR3nt: TGTGCCAGCAGTGACACTGGAGCGGGCTCCTACAATGAGCAGTTCTTC; CDR3aa: CASSDTGAGSYNEQFF
j_gene: TRBJ1-5; d_gene: NA; abundance: many; v_gene: TRBV5-4; CDR3nt: TGTGCCAGCAGCGTTCCGAATCAGCCCCAGCATTTT; CDR3aa: CASSVPNQPQHF
j_gene: TRBJ2-2; d_gene: NA; abundance: many; v_gene: TRBV4-1; CDR3nt: TGCGCCAGCACCCTCGGCGGTGCGGCGAAGAACACCGGGGAGCTGTTTTTT; CDR3aa: CASTLGGAAKNTGELFF
j_gene: TRBJ2-7; d_gene: TRBD2; abundance: NA; v_gene: TRBV20-1; CDR3nt: TGCAGTGCGGTGCGGGAGACGTACGAGCAGTACTTC; CDR3aa: CSAVRETYEQYF
j_gene: TRBJ2-5; d_gene: NA; abundance: few; v_gene: TRBV20-1; CDR3nt: TGCAGTGCTAGCGGGGGACCTCAAGAGACCCAGTACTTC; CDR3aa: CSASGGPQETQYF
j_gene: TRBJ2-3; d_gene: NA; abundance: many; v_gene: TRBV12-3/TRBV12-4; CDR3nt: TGTGCCAGCAGTTTACCGTTGGGCCAATGGGGAGATACGCAGTATTTT; CDR3aa: CASSLPLGQWGDTQYF
j_gene: TRBJ2-3; d_gene: NA; abundance: many; v_gene: TRBV5-1; CDR3nt: TGCGCCAGCAGCTTTACAGGAGCCACAGATACGCAGTATTTT; CDR3aa: CASSFTGATDTQYF
j_gene: TRBJ2-2; d_gene: NA; abundance: NA; v_gene: TRBV5-1; CDR3nt: TGCGCCAGCAGCTTGAGCCCAGGGGACGGGGAGCTGTTTTTT; CDR3aa: CASSLSPGDGELFF
j_gene: TRBJ1-1; d_gene: NA; abundance: few; v_gene: TRBV7-9; CDR3nt: TGTGCCAGCAGCTTAACAGTTGAAACTGAAGCTTTCTTT; CDR3aa: CASSLTVETEAFF
j_gene: TRBJ2-5; d_gene: TRBD2; abundance: many; v_gene: TRBV20-1; CDR3nt: TGCAGTGCCCATCCCTGGGGGGGGGAGACCCAGTACTTC; CDR3aa: CSAHPWGGETQYF
j_gene: TRBJ2-1; d_gene: NA; abundance: many; v_gene: TRBV29-1; CDR3nt: TGCAGCGTGGAGGGGGCAGGCTCCTACAATGAGCAGTTCTTC; CDR3aa: CSVEGAGSYNEQFF
j_gene: TRBJ2-7; d_gene: NA; abundance: few; v_gene: TRBV5-4; CDR3nt: TGTGCCAGCAGCTTAGGGGGGAAGTCCTACGAGCAGTACTTC; CDR3aa: CASSLGGKSYEQYF
j_gene: TRBJ2-1; d_gene: NA; abundance: NA; v_gene: TRBV19; CDR3nt: TGTGCCAGTAGTGTGCCTAAGGGGCGGTGGAATGAGCAGTTCTTC; CDR3aa: CASSVPKGRWNEQFF
j_gene: TRBJ2-3; d_gene: NA; abundance: many; v_gene: TRBV3-1; CDR3nt: TGTGCCAGCAGCTCACGAGGGACAGATACGCAGTATTTT; CDR3aa: CASSSRGTDTQYF
j_gene: TRBJ1-1; d_gene: NA; abundance: NA; v_gene: TRBV3-1; CDR3nt: TGTGCCAGCAGCAAAAGAAATGGGGGCTTGGACACTGAAGCTTTCTTT; CDR3aa: CASSKRNGGLDTEAFF
j_gene: TRBJ2-2; d_gene: NA; abundance: few; v_gene: TRBV28; CDR3nt: TGTGCCAGCAGTCCACGAGGGGCCCTCTCCACCGGGGAGCTGTTTTTT; CDR3aa: CASSPRGALSTGELFF
j_gene: TRBJ2-2; d_gene: TRBD1; abundance: NA; v_gene: TRBV5-1; CDR3nt: TGCGCCAGCAGCTTGGACAGGGGAGACACCGGGGAGCTGTTTTTT; CDR3aa: CASSLDRGDTGELFF
j_gene: TRBJ1-5; d_gene: NA; abundance: many; v_gene: TRBV5-6; CDR3nt: TGTGCCAGCAGCGTAGGACAGCGCCGCAATCAGCCCCAGCATTTT; CDR3aa: CASSVGQRRNQPQHF
j_gene: TRBJ2-4; d_gene: NA; abundance: many; v_gene: TRBV19; CDR3nt: TGTGCCGTGTCGGGGCTAGCCAAAAACATTCAGTACTTC; CDR3aa: CAVSGLAKNIQYF
j_gene: TRBJ2-7; d_gene: NA; abundance: few; v_gene: TRBV20-1; CDR3nt: TGCAGTGCGATAGGAGTTGGGTTCGAGCAGTACTTC; CDR3aa: CSAIGVGFEQYF
j_gene: TRBJ2-1; d_gene: NA; abundance: many; v_gene: TRBV20-1; CDR3nt: TGCAGTGCTAATGCGGGGATCCTTAATGAGCAGTTCTTC; CDR3aa: CSANAGILNEQFF
j_gene: TRBJ1-4; d_gene: NA; abundance: NA; v_gene: TRBV6-5; CDR3nt: TGTGCCAGCAGTTACTCGGCGGCAACTAATGAAAAACTGTTTTTT; CDR3aa: CASSYSAATNEKLFF
j_gene: TRBJ2-7; d_gene: TRBD2; abundance: NA; v_gene: TRBV7-2; CDR3nt: TGTGCCAGCAGCTTAAAGGGGACTAACGGTTCCTACGAGCAGTACTTC; CDR3aa: CASSLKGTNGSYEQYF